This entry describes one T cell receptor beta chain. Repertoires were generated with immunoSEQ multiplex PCR, while TCRdb's copy carries only in-frame clones and drops some. This sample has some 200,000 clones, with almost 80% found just once. V was trimmed by 10 bases and J by 5 bases, leaving 15 bases between them. Looked up from germline, CDR1 is ENHRY and CDR2 is SYGVKD. This CDR3 is built from 12 residues. The data derive from a study of blood T cell repertoires in COVID-19. This sequence was found in a woman between 45 and 65 years old who had recovered from COVID-19. The sample consisted of PBMCs or T cells enriched from blood (not recorded which). The gene calls are TRBV10-3 and TRBJ2-7, with a tentative D call TRBD2 (6 bases). Written as DNA, the CDR3 is TGTGCCACAACTGCTAGCGTCAACGAGCAGTACTTC. Protein: CATTASVNEQYF.